The 27 T cell receptor beta chains reported below all come from one sample, sequenced in a study of response to subunit inactivated influenza vaccine. Each CDR3 protein gets one entry after TCRdb re-called the RT-PCR reads with MiXCR. This sample has about 240,000 distinct CDR3 sequences, with approximately 12% found just once. Sequences were derived from non-naive T cells sorted from PBMCs, sampled 14 days before vaccination. These receptors were collected from a man aged 50-60 years who received an inactivated influenza vaccine.

The V call is TRBV10-1, the J call TRBJ2-7; D possibly corresponds to TRBD2 (6 bases). The CDR3 consists of 14 residues. V lost 4 bases and J lost 3, with 13 bases in between. Germline CDR1 reads WNHNN; CDR2 reads SYGVQD (reference sequence). CDR3 region: CASSGGDSNYEQYF. The CDR3 region has the DNA TGCGCCAGCAGTGGGGGGGACTCCAACTACGAGCAGTACTTC.

This clonotype was counted many times. The gene calls are TRBV18 and TRBJ1-1, with D possibly being TRBD1 (5 bases). This CDR3 comprises 11 residues. Germline CDR1 and CDR2: KGHSH and LQKENI. Trimming removed 3 bases at V and 7 bases at J, with 6 bases between. CDR3 residues: CASSPGGEAFF. DNA of the CDR3: TGTGCCAGCTCACCGGGGGGTGAAGCTTTCTTT. Variable domain in full (rest from reference TRBV18 and TRBJ1-1): NAGVMQNPRHLVRRRGQEARLRCSPMKGHSHVYWYRQLPEEGLKFMVYLQKENIIDESGMPKERFSAEFPKEGPSILRIQQVVRGDSAAYFCASSPGGEAFFGQGTRLTVV.

This clonotype was detected ten times or more. V and J are TRBV27 and TRBJ2-1; no reliable D call. Per germline, CDR1 MNHEY and CDR2 SMNVEV (reference sequence). The length of the CDR3 is 11 residues. V lost 5 bases to trimming and J lost 6 bases, with 5 bases between them. The CDR3 coding sequence is TGTGCCAGCAGTAAGCTCAATGAGCAGTTCTTC. This codes for CASSKLNEQFF.

This clonotype was found a few times. Written as DNA, the CDR3 is TGTGCCAGCAGTTCTGCGAGGGGCTCGGTAAGGGCCGAGCAGTACTTC. It specifies CASSSARGSVRAEQYF. The chain employs TRBV6-2 or TRBV6-3 and TRBJ2-7; D is tentatively TRBD1 or TRBD2 (5 bases each). Germline values: CDR1 MNHEY, CDR2 SVGEGT. The CDR3 runs 16 residues. Trimming left V 4 bases short and J 6 bases short, with 22 bases between.

This clonotype was detected a few times. The gene calls are TRBV9 and TRBJ1-4; D uncertain. The CDR3 totals 15 residues. V shed 0 bases and J shed 5 bases, with 11 bases lying between them. Germline-derived CDR1 and CDR2 are SGDLS and YYNGEE. The CDR3 DNA reads TGTGCCAGCAGCGTAGGATCAAGACCCAATGAAAAACTGTTTTTT. Its translation: CASSVGSRPNEKLFF.

This clonotype occurred many times. V is TRBV20-1 and J is TRBJ2-1, with TRBD1 identical over 11 bases. The trim removed 4 bases at V and 8 bases at J, leaving 7 bases unmatched. Germline CDR1 and CDR2: DFQATT and SNEGSKA (reference sequence). CDR3 length: 14 residues. Written as DNA, the CDR3 is TGCAGTGCTATTACCGGGACAGGGGGTGATGAGCAGTTCTTC. Amino acids: CSAITGTGGDEQFF.

In this sample, this clonotype turned up many times. The chain is built from TRBV7-9 and TRBJ2-1, with 8 bases fitting TRBD1. J was trimmed by 5 bases and V by 1 base; bases with no gene match: 4. This CDR3 has 15 amino acids. CDR1 is SEHNR and CDR2 is FQNEAQ in the germline V gene (reference sequence). CDR3 protein: CASSLGRGQDNEQFF. The CDR3 nucleotides read TGTGCCAGCAGCTTAGGCAGGGGGCAGGACAATGAGCAGTTCTTC.

The genes are TRBV4-2 and TRBJ2-5; D perhaps matches TRBD2 (7 bases). Trimming removed 0 bases at V and 5 bases at J, with 19 bases between. The CDR3 sequence is 17 residues long. Germline V gene sequence: CDR1 LGHNA, CDR2 YNFKEQ. CDR3 sequence reads: CASSQESGRGQRETQYF. In DNA form, the CDR3 reads TGTGCCAGCAGCCAAGAAAGTGGGCGGGGGCAGCGGGAGACCCAGTACTTC.

This clonotype showed up just a few times. The rearrangement joins TRBV7-9 to TRBJ1-2; perhaps TRBD1 as D (6 bases). Trimming stripped 8 bases from V and 5 bases from J, with 15 bases between. The CDR3 consists of 13 residues. The V gene's germline CDR1 is SEHNR and CDR2 FQNEAQ (reference sequence). In DNA, the CDR3 is TGTGCCAGCGGGGGGGCACAGTGGTATGGCTACACCTTC. This codes for CASGGAQWYGYTF. Using reference TRBV7-9 and TRBJ1-2 for the parts outside the CDR3, the full variable domain is DTGVSQNPRHKITKRGQNVTFRCDPISEHNRLYWYRQTLGQGPEFLTYFQNEAQLEKSRLLSDRFSAERPKGSFSTLEIQRTEQGDSAMYLCASGGAQWYGYTFGSGTRLTVV.

V and J are TRBV4-2 and TRBJ2-5; D might be TRBD1 (6 bases). Per the germline V gene, CDR1 is LGHNA and CDR2 is YNFKEQ. The ends were cut back, 1 base at V and 10 bases at J, with 16 bases in the middle. The CDR3 runs 14 residues. CDR3 nucleotides: TGTGCCAGCAGCCAAGGGGACACCTTCAATTACCAGTACTTC. Protein product: CASSQGDTFNYQYF.

In its sample, this clonotype was seen many times. The J gene is TRBJ2-1, the V gene TRBV20-1; 10 positions agree with TRBD2. Trimming at V came to 5 bases and at J to 10 bases, leaving 11 bases not matched to a gene. This CDR3 comprises 14 residues. Germline CDR1 is DFQATT and CDR2 is SNEGSKA (reference sequence). The CDR3 here is CSAGRAGGGDEQFF. CDR3 in DNA: TGCAGTGCTGGACGAGCGGGAGGGGGAGACGAGCAGTTCTTC.

This clonotype was seen many times. This chain connects TRBV7-6 to TRBJ2-5, with D unresolved. This CDR3 is built from 13 residues. The V gene lost 0 bases and the J gene lost 1 base, with 3 bases spanning the gap. The germline V gene encodes CDR1 SGHVS and CDR2 FNYEAQ. The CDR3 is CASSLAPQETQYF. The CDR3 DNA follows: TGTGCCAGCAGCTTAGCTCCCCAAGAGACCCAGTACTTC.

To note about this clonotype: A single base separates this from a much larger clone, so it may be a read error. The chain employs TRBV2 and TRBJ2-5, with 8 bases that match TRBD2. CDR1 is SNHLY, CDR2 FYNNEI, per germline. Trimming removed 6 bases from V and 8 bases from J; junction bases left unmatched: 5. The CDR3 extends over 12 amino acids. CDR3 residues: CASSPGLDTQYF. As DNA, the CDR3 is TGTGCCAGCAGCCCGGGACTAGACACCCAGTACTTC.

The V and J genes are TRBV20-1 and TRBJ2-5; 9 bases are shared with TRBD1. The germline CDR1 and CDR2 sequences are DFQATT and SNEGSKA (reference sequence). The V segment lost 8 bases and the J segment 5 bases; nucleotides outside the gene matches: 12. The CDR3 spans 14 residues. Here the CDR3 DNA reads TGCAGTCTTCCGGGACAGGGAGGGCTGGAGACCCAGTACTTC. Translation gives CSLPGQGGLETQYF.

A few counts support this clonotype. V gene TRBV6-5 combines with J gene TRBJ2-6, with D perhaps matching TRBD1 (6 bases). V lost 2 bases and J 4 bases, leaving 18 bases between the germline ends. This CDR3 spans 18 amino acids. The germline CDR1 and CDR2 sequences are MNHEY and SVGAGI. CDR3: CASSYKTGVGSGANVLTF. The CDR3 nucleotides are TGTGCCAGCAGTTACAAGACAGGAGTGGGCTCGGGGGCCAACGTCCTGACTTTC.

The table lists this clonotype with a few counts. The chain couples TRBV7-9 to TRBJ2-7; D is possibly TRBD2 (6 bases). The CDR3 contains 14 residues. Per the germline V gene, CDR1 is SEHNR and CDR2 is FQNEAQ (reference sequence). Trimming took 5 bases from V and 5 from J, leaving 16 bases between them. CDR3 in DNA: TGTGCCAGCAGCCAGCTAGTGGGAGGCAACGAGCAGTACTTC. This gives the protein CASSQLVGGNEQYF.

This clonotype was seen a handful of times. This chain joins TRBV7-2 and TRBJ1-2; 7 nucleotides agree with TRBD1. From germline, CDR1 is SGHTA and CDR2 FQGNSA. The CDR3 runs 15 residues. Trimming took 5 bases from V and 5 from J; bases not matched to a gene: 11. CDR3 in amino acids: CASSPADRAHYGYTF. CDR3 bases: TGTGCCAGCAGCCCTGCTGACAGGGCCCATTATGGCTACACCTTC.

This chain links TRBV6-2 or TRBV6-3 with TRBJ1-5, with a possible D match to TRBD1 (5 bases). V gave up 3 bases and J gave up 2 bases, with 17 bases separating them. CDR1 and CDR2 from the germline V gene are MNHEY and SVGEGT. The CDR3 covers 17 residues. CDR3 in amino acids: CASSYLLGEGGNQPQHF. The CDR3 bases are TGTGCCAGCAGTTATCTCCTTGGGGAAGGGGGCAATCAGCCCCAGCATTTT.

The chain couples TRBV11-2 to TRBJ2-7, with 15 bases matching TRBD2. CDR3 size: 19 residues. Trimming took 4 bases from V and 3 from J; bases not matched to a gene: 13. Germline V lookup: CDR1 SGHAT, CDR2 FQNNGV. Here the CDR3 reads CASSSRRRGTSGRFYEQYF. The CDR3 nucleotides read TGTGCCAGCAGCTCGCGGCGGAGGGGGACTAGCGGGAGGTTCTACGAGCAGTACTTC.

This chain connects TRBV20-1 to TRBJ2-5; D unclear. The germline V and J ends were trimmed by 6 bases and 2 bases, with 4 bases remaining between them. The CDR3 is 10 amino acids. The germline V gene encodes CDR1 DFQATT and CDR2 SNEGSKA (reference sequence). The CDR3 DNA follows: TGCAGTGCCATACAAGAGACCCAGTACTTC. Its protein is CSAIQETQYF.

The sample holds a few counts of this clonotype. This chain joins TRBV5-1 and TRBJ2-5, with D unclear. V was cut by 0 bases and J by 5 bases, with 14 bases left in between. Germline CDR1 is SGHRS and CDR2 is YFSETQ. The CDR3 loop spans 15 amino acids. CDR3 coding DNA: TGCGCCAGCAGCTTGGCCTCTCAGAAAGGGGAGACCCAGTACTTC. It translates to CASSLASQKGETQYF.

A few counts support this clonotype. The V and J genes are TRBV30 and TRBJ2-3; 11 bases map to TRBD1. The germline gives CDR1 GTSNPN, CDR2 SVGIG (reference sequence). Trimming took 3 bases from V and 3 from J; bases not matched to a gene: 8. CDR3 length equals 16 residues. CDR3 sequence (DNA): TGTGCCTGGAGCGGACAGGGGGCGATTAAAACAGATACGCAGTATTTT. It codes for CAWSGQGAIKTDTQYF.

The J gene is TRBJ1-2, the V gene TRBV20-1; perhaps TRBD1 as D (5 bases). Germline loops: CDR1 DFQATT, CDR2 SNEGSKA (reference sequence). The CDR3 sequence is 13 residues long. V was cut by 5 bases and J by 5 bases, with 15 bases left in between. This chain's CDR3 is CSAPPRGGYGYTF. Written as DNA, the CDR3 is TGCAGTGCTCCGCCCCGCGGGGGATATGGCTACACCTTC.

This clonotype has only one observation. The J gene is TRBJ2-7, the V gene TRBV7-3; D perhaps matches TRBD1 (6 bases). Looked up from germline, CDR1 is SGHTA and CDR2 is FQGTGA. The CDR3 runs 13 residues. The V gene lost 0 bases and the J gene lost 4 bases, with 7 bases spanning the gap. The CDR3 DNA reads TGTGCCAGCAGCTTAACACAGGGTTACGAGCAGTACTTC. Translation: CASSLTQGYEQYF.

CDR3 region: CASSYSYGDNSPLHF. The CDR3 bases are TGTGCCAGCAGTTACTCCTATGGGGACAATTCACCCCTCCACTTT. The genes are TRBV6-2 or TRBV6-3 and TRBJ1-6; tentatively, D is TRBD1 (5 bases). The V gene's germline CDR1 is MNHEY and CDR2 SVGEGT. The CDR3 covers 15 residues. Between the trimmed V and J ends, which lost 0 bases and 7 bases, there was a span of 10 bases.

This clonotype occurred many times. The V call is TRBV29-1, the J call TRBJ2-1, with 11 bases lining up with TRBD2. This CDR3 has 13 amino acids. Trimming took 4 bases from V and 6 from J; bases not matched to a gene: 2. Germline V gene data show CDR1 as SQVTM and CDR2 as ANQGSEA. CDR3 bases: TGCAGCGTTGCCCTAGCGGGAGGCAATGAGCAGTTCTTC. Its translation is CSVALAGGNEQFF.

CDR3 residues: CASSSYQDRGSAGANVLTF. The CDR3 DNA is TGTGCCAGCAGCTCTTATCAGGACAGGGGGAGCGCTGGGGCCAACGTCCTGACTTTC. The chain couples TRBV11-2 to TRBJ2-6, with 10 bases that match TRBD1. The germline V gene encodes CDR1 SGHAT and CDR2 FQNNGV. The CDR3 loop spans 19 amino acids. Unmatched junction bases numbered 11, after V lost 4 bases and J lost 2 bases.